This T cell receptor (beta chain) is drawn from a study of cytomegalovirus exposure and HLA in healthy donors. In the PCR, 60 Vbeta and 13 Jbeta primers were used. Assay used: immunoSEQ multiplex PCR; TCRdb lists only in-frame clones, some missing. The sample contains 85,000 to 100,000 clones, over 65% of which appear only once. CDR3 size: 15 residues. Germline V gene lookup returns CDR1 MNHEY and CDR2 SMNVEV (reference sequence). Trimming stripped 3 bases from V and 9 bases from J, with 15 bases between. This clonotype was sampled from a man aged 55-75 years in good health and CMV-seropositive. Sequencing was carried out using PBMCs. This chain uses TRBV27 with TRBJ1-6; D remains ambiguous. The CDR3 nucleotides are TGTGCCAGCAGTTTGAGTCCGCCTTGGGCTTCACCCCTCCACTTT. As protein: CASSLSPPWASPLHF.